This TCR beta chain stems from a study of T cell responses to AZD1222 COVID-19 vaccine. Profiled with immunoSEQ multiplex PCR; TCRdb holds only in-frame clones, not every one. Of about 110,000 clones listed, 88% are singletons. Trimming removed 1 base from V and 6 bases from J, with 6 bases in between. The CDR3 has 13 amino acids. Germline loops: CDR1 LNHDA, CDR2 SQIVND (reference sequence). This sequence was found in an adult in good health. V and J are TRBV19 and TRBJ2-2; D remains unclear. The input for sequencing was peripheral blood, taken on day 0 of AZD1222 vaccination. This chain's CDR3 is CASSIGGPGELFF. The DNA for the CDR3 is TGTGCCAGTAGTATAGGAGGCCCCGGGGAGCTGTTTTTT.